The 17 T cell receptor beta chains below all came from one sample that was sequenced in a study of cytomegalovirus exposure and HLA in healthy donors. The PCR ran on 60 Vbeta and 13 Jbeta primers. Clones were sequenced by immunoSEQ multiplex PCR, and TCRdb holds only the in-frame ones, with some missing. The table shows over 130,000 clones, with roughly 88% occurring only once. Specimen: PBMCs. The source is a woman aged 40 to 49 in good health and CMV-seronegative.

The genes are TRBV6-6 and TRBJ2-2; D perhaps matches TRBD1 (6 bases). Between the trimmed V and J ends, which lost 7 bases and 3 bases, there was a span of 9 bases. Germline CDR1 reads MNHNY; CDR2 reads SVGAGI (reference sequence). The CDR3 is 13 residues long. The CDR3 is CASTQGYTGELFF. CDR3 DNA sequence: TGTGCCAGCACCCAGGGGTACACCGGGGAGCTGTTTTTT.

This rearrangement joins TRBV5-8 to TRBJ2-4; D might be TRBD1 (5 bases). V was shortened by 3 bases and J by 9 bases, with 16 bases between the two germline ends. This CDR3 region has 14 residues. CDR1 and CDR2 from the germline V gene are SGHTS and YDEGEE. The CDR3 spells CASSYWKIQGIQYF. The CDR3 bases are TGTGCCAGCAGCTACTGGAAGATTCAGGGCATTCAGTACTTC.

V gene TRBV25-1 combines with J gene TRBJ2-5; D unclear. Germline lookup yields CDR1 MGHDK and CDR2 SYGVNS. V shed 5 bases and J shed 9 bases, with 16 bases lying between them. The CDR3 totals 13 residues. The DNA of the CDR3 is TGTGCCAGCAGTAGACCGGCCCTCGGAGCCCAGTACTTC. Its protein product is CASSRPALGAQYF.

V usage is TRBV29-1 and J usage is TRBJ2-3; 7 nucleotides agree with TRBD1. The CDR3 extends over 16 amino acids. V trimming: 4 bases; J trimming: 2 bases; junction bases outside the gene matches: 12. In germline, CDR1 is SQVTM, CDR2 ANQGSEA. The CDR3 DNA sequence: TGCAGCGTTGTAGGGACAGCTACCGACGTCACAGATACGCAGTATTTT. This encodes CSVVGTATDVTDTQYF.

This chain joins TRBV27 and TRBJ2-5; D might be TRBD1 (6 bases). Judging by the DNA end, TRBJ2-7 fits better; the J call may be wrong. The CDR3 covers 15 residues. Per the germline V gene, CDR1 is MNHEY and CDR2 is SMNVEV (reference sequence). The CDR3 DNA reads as TGTGCCAGCAGTTTAAAACAGGGTCTCTCCTACGAGCAGTACTTC. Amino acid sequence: CASSLKQGLSYEQYF.

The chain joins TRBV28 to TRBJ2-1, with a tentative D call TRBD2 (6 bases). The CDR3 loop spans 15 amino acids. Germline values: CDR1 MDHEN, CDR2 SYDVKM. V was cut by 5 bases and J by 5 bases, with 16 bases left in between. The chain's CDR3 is CASSPERDWDNEQFF. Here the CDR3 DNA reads TGTGCCAGCAGTCCCGAACGGGACTGGGACAATGAGCAGTTCTTC.

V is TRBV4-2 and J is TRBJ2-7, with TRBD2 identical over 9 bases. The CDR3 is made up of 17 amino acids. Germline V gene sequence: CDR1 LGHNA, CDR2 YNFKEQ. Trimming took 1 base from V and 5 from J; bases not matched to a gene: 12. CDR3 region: CASSQVGAGGPTDEQYF. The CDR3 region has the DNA TGTGCCAGCAGCCAAGTTGGGGCGGGAGGGCCTACGGACGAGCAGTACTTC.

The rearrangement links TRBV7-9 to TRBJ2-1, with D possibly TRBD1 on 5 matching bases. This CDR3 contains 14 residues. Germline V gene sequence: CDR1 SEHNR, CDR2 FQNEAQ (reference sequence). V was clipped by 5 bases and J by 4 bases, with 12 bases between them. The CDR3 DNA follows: TGTGCCAGCAGCCCTTCAGGGTCTTACAATGAGCAGTTCTTC. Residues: CASSPSGSYNEQFF.

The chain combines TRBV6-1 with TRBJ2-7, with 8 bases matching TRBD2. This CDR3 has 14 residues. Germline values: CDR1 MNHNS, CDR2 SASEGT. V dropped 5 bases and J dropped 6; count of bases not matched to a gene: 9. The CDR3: CASSSSGRAGEQYF. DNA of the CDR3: TGTGCCAGCAGTTCCAGCGGGAGAGCGGGCGAGCAGTACTTC.

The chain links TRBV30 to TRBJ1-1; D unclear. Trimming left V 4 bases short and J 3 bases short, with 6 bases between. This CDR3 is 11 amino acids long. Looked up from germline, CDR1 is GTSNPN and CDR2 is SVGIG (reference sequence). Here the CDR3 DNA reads TGTGCCTGGACAGTTTACACTGAAGCTTTCTTT. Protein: CAWTVYTEAFF.

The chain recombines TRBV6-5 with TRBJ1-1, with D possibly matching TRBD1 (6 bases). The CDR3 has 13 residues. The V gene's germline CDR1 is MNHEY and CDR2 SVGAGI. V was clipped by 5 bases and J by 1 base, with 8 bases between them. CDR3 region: CASSQGWNTEAFF. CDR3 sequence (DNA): TGTGCCAGCAGTCAGGGGTGGAACACTGAAGCTTTCTTT.

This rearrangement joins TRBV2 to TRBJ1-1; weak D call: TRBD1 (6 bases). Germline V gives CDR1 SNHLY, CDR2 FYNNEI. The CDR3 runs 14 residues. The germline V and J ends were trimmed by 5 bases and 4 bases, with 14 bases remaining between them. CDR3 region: CASSKEQGATEAFF. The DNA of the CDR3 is TGTGCCAGCAGTAAAGAACAGGGAGCCACTGAAGCTTTCTTT.

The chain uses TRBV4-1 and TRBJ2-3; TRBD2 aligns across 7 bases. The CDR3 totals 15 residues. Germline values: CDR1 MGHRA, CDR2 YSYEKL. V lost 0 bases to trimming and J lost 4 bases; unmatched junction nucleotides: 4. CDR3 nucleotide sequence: TGCGCCAGCAGCCAAGAGGGCCGGGGGGCAGATACGCAGTATTTT. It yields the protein CASSQEGRGADTQYF.

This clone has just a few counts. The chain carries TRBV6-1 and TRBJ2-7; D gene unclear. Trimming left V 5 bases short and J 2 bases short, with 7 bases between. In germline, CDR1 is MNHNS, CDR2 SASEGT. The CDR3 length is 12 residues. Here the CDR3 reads CASSLGTYEQYF. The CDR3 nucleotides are TGTGCCAGCAGTTTGGGCACCTACGAGCAGTACTTC.

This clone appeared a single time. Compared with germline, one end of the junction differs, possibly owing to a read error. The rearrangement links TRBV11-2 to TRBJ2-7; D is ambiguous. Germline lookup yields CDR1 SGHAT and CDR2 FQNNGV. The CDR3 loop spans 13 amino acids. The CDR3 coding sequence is TGTGCCAGCAGCTTAGGGGCCTCCTCCGAGCAGTACTTC. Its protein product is CASSLGASSEQYF.

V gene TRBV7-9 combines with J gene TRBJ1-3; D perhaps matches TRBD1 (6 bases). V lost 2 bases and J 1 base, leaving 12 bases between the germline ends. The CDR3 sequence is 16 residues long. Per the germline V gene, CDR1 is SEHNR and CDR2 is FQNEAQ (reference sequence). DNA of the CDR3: TGTGCCAGCAGCTTAAGGGCAGGGGAGTCTGGAAACACCATATATTTT. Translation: CASSLRAGESGNTIYF. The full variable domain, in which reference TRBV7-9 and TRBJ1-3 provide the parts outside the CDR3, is DTGVSQNPRHKITKRGQNVTFRCDPISEHNRLYWYRQTLGQGPEFLTYFQNEAQLEKSRLLSDRFSAERPKGSFSTLEIQRTEQGDSAMYLCASSLRAGESGNTIYFGEGSWLTVV.

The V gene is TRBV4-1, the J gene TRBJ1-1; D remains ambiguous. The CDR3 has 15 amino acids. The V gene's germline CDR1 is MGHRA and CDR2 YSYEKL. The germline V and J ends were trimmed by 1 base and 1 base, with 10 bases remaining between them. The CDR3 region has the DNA TGCGCCAGCAGCCAAGGGCCTGCCGAGAACACTGAAGCTTTCTTT. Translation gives CASSQGPAENTEAFF.